This TCR beta chain is drawn from a study of tumor-infiltrating lymphocytes in localized non-small cell lung cancer. Study observations and caveats: T-cell fraction did not differ between immunotypes IM1 and IM2.

Generated by immunoSEQ multiplex PCR, the TCRdb table keeps only in-frame clones and is missing some. There are 11,000 to 15,000 clones in the sample; around two thirds occur only once, and around 20% lies in the top ten. The CDR3 has 13 amino acids. The germline V gene has CDR1 SEHNR and CDR2 FQNEAQ (reference sequence). V was pared by 3 bases and J by 5 bases, with 8 bases between. A note on this clone: Antigen specificity is unknown.

Sequencing was carried out using uninvolved lung tissue not adjacent to the tumor. The chain has TRBV7-9 and TRBJ2-1, with a weak D call TRBD2 (6 bases). This receptor was obtained from a human donor with non-small cell lung cancer. The CDR3: CASSLGLHNEQFF. DNA for the CDR3: TGTGCCAGCAGCTTGGGACTGCACAATGAGCAGTTCTTC. The full variable domain, completed using reference TRBV7-9 and TRBJ2-1, is DTGVSQNPRHKITKRGQNVTFRCDPISEHNRLYWYRQTLGQGPEFLTYFQNEAQLEKSRLLSDRFSAERPKGSFSTLEIQRTEQGDSAMYLCASSLGLHNEQFFGPGTRLTVL.